This T cell receptor (beta chain) was captured by sequencing in a study of cytomegalovirus exposure and HLA in healthy donors. Study observations and caveats: TCR beta chains numbering some 160 were designated cytomegalovirus-associated. Rarity held for most TCR sequences, but there were some public TCRs that occurred in many donors. The classifier reportedly diagnosed cytomegalovirus status with high specificity and sensitivity.

Details on this clone: Antigen unknown.

The donors were in the approximately 120-subject validation cohort, distinct from the roughly 700-subject first cohort. Trimming removed 7 bases from V and 5 bases from J; junction bases left unmatched: 9. The CDR3 length is 14 residues. Per the germline V gene, CDR1 is MNHEY and CDR2 is SMNVEV (reference sequence). Measured with immunoSEQ multiplex PCR; TCRdb has only the in-frame clones, and not every one. The sample has roughly 52,000 clones; roughly 88% are singletons. This chain uses TRBV27 with TRBJ1-1; 8 bases line up with TRBD1. The clonotype originates from a woman in her twenties or thirties in good health and CMV-seronegative. Sequencing was performed on PBMCs. The CDR3 sequence: CASKGDRGFTEAFF. CDR3 nucleotides: TGTGCCAGCAAGGGTGACAGGGGCTTTACTGAAGCTTTCTTT.